These T cell receptor beta chains were read from a single sample in a study of lymphopenia after photon versus proton radiotherapy. The protocol was immunoSEQ multiplex PCR, while the TCRdb copy is restricted to in-frame clones and leaves out a portion. The sample yields approximately 150,000 clones, approximately 90% seen once. The sequencing used peripheral blood, collected from a patient treated with photon-based radiotherapy. These receptors all stem from a man in his fifties or sixties with gastric cancer. Both conserved end residues are part of each CDR3. D genes are given only for firm matches. For some rows the clone size is stated as once, few or many, or as a class when expanded; others skip it.

j_call | v_call | clone_size | d_call | cdr3_nt | cdr3_aa
TRBJ2-1 | TRBV7-3 | once | . | TGTGCCAGCAGCTCCGGCGCAGGATACAATGAGCAGTTCTTC | CASSSGAGYNEQFF
TRBJ2-3 | TRBV5-4 | . | TRBD2 | TGTGCCAGCAGCTTGGGGGGGACTAGCGGGAGTACGGCCGCAGATACGCAGTATTTT | CASSLGGTSGSTAADTQYF
TRBJ2-7 | TRBV11-2 | . | TRBD1 | TGTGCCAGCAGCTTGGGACAGGGGGCGAGGGAGCAGTACTTC | CASSLGQGAREQYF
TRBJ2-5 | TRBV11-2 | . | . | TGTGCCAGCAGCCCTACTCGGGGGACCCAGTACTTC | CASSPTRGTQYF
TRBJ2-7 | TRBV2 | once | . | TGTGCCAGCAGTGAATTCCACGAGCAGTACTTC | CASSEFHEQYF
TRBJ2-1 | TRBV7-2 | . | . | TGTGCCAGCAGCTTATCCCCTAGCTCCTACAATGAGCAGTTCTTC | CASSLSPSSYNEQFF
TRBJ2-7 | TRBV27 | once | TRBD2 | TGTGCCAGCAGTTTGGGCGGGAGAGGATCGAACGAGCAGTACTTC | CASSLGGRGSNEQYF
TRBJ2-7 | TRBV27 | . | TRBD1 | TGTGCCAGCAGCCTGGGACAGGGGGCCACCTACGAGCAGTACTTC | CASSLGQGATYEQYF
TRBJ1-4 | TRBV27 | . | . | TGTGCCAGCAGTTTAATGGGTACAACTAATGAAAAACTGTTTTTT | CASSLMGTTNEKLFF
TRBJ1-1 | TRBV7-9 | few | . | TGTGCCAGCTCCAGAACTGAAGCTTTCTTT | CASSRTEAFF
TRBJ1-2 | TRBV28 | . | . | TGTGCCAGCAGTTTACATGGGGAACAGGGTAGGAACTATGGCTACACCTTC | CASSLHGEQGRNYGYTF
TRBJ1-3 | TRBV19 | . | TRBD1 | TGTGCCAGTAGTACGGGACAGAGGCTACACACCATATATTTT | CASSTGQRLHTIYF
TRBJ2-1 | TRBV21-1 | . | . | TGTGCCAGCAGCCCTCCTCCGGGACAGGGGGGCAATGAGCAGTTCTTC | CASSPPPGQGGNEQFF
TRBJ2-1 | TRBV7-9 | . | . | TGTGCCAGCAGCTACGGGACTGGGCTCGATGAGCAGTTCTTC | CASSYGTGLDEQFF
TRBJ2-2 | TRBV11-3 | . | . | TGTGCCAGCAGCCCTCAAGGGTCGGGTACCGGGGAGCTGTTTTTT | CASSPQGSGTGELFF
TRBJ2-3 | TRBV10-3 | . | . | TGTGCCATCACCCCGGGCCCGCGCACAGATACGCAGTATTTT | CAITPGPRTDTQYF
TRBJ2-2 | TRBV9 | . | TRBD2 | TGTGCCAGCAGCGTAAGAGCGGGGAGGGGCACCGGGGAGCTGTTTTTT | CASSVRAGRGTGELFF
TRBJ2-2 | TRBV7-9 | once | . | TGTGCCAGCAGCCACCCCGGGGGCAACGGGGAGCTGTTTTTT | CASSHPGGNGELFF
TRBJ2-7 | TRBV9 | many | TRBD1 | TGTGCCAGCAGCCCCGTGGACAGGGTGGTCTACGAGCAGTACTTC | CASSPVDRVVYEQYF
TRBJ1-1 | TRBV7-3 | . | . | TGTGCCAGCAGCGTACAGGTTTACACTGAAGCTTTCTTT | CASSVQVYTEAFF
TRBJ2-7 | TRBV14 | . | . | TGTGCCAGCAGCCAAGATCTGGTGAGCGAGCAGTACTTC | CASSQDLVSEQYF
TRBJ2-5 | TRBV7-6 | . | TRBD2 | TGTGCCAGCAGCTTAGTGGCTAGCGGATGGCCCTCTGGGGAGACCCAGTACTTC | CASSLVASGWPSGETQYF
TRBJ1-4 | TRBV7-2 | . | . | TGTGCCAGCAGCCCATACAGGGCAACTAATGAAAAACTGTTTTTT | CASSPYRATNEKLFF
TRBJ1-2 | TRBV2 | . | TRBD1 | TGTGCCAGCACCGGGACAGGGGATGTCTATGGCTACACCTTC | CASTGTGDVYGYTF
TRBJ2-2 | TRBV29-1 | few | TRBD1 | TGCAGCGTTGCAGGGCAGGGGGCCACCGGGGAGCTGTTTTTT | CSVAGQGATGELFF
TRBJ1-4 | TRBV28 | . | . | TGTGCCAGCAGCCCACCATGGGGGGCTGAAAAACTGTTTTTT | CASSPPWGAEKLFF
TRBJ1-5 | TRBV30 | . | . | TGTGCCTGGAGTCCAGGGCTTAGCAATCAGCCCCAGCATTTT | CAWSPGLSNQPQHF
TRBJ2-1 | TRBV6-6 | . | TRBD1 | TGTGCCAGCTTCTGGCCAGGGGGCTACAATGAGCAGTTCTTC | CASFWPGGYNEQFF
TRBJ2-5 | TRBV10-1 | . | . | TGCGCCAGCAGTATCGGGCGACAAGAGACCCAGTACTTC | CASSIGRQETQYF